Listed here are 3 T cell receptor beta chains from one sample, sequenced in a study of blood T cell repertoires in COVID-19. Assay: immunoSEQ multiplex PCR; the TCRdb copy retains only in-frame clones and omits some. The sample lists 60,000 to 80,000 clones, approximately 84% occurring once. Sample: peripheral blood. The origin of the receptors is a man aged 50-59 years with active COVID-19.

The chain couples TRBV11-2 to TRBJ2-1; the match to TRBD1 covers 8 bases. The V gene end was trimmed by 3 bases and the J gene end by 3 bases; junction bases not matched to a gene: 10. Per the germline V gene, CDR1 is SGHAT and CDR2 is FQNNGV. This CDR3 has 17 residues. The CDR3 reads CASSFGQGSGNYNEQFF. The CDR3 nucleotides are TGTGCCAGCAGCTTTGGACAGGGCTCGGGTAACTACAATGAGCAGTTCTTC.

This chain joins TRBV6-5 and TRBJ1-2; 8 bases are a match to TRBD1. The germline V gene has CDR1 MNHEY and CDR2 SVGAGI. The V and J ends lost 8 bases and 5 bases, in that order; junction bases with no gene match: 10. The CDR3 has 14 residues. The DNA for the CDR3 is TGTGCCAGCGTTACAACGGACAGGGCATATGGCTACACCTTC. Protein product: CASVTTDRAYGYTF.

J is TRBJ2-3 and V is TRBV6-6; D is perhaps TRBD2 (7 bases). The germline V gene has CDR1 MNHNY and CDR2 SVGAGI (reference sequence). Trimming took 10 bases from V and 4 from J, leaving 18 bases between them. The CDR3 sequence is 14 residues long. This CDR3 is CATSLGGRPDTQYF. The CDR3 region has the DNA TGTGCCACCTCCCTGGGGGGGCGTCCAGATACGCAGTATTTT.